This entry lists 18 T cell receptor beta chains sequenced from one sample in a study of blood T cell repertoires in COVID-19. Data came from immunoSEQ multiplex PCR; TCRdb stores just in-frame clones and leaves some out. The repertoire consists of around 20,000 clones, with about four fifths occurring once and the leading ten covering around 3.2%. Sequenced material: peripheral blood. Every receptor here comes from a man aged 40-50 years with acute or convalescent COVID-19.

This CDR3 is CASSSGAGASGNEQFF. For the CDR3, the DNA is TGTGCCAGCAGCTCAGGAGCGGGAGCTTCGGGGAATGAGCAGTTCTTC. The chain couples TRBV7-9 to TRBJ2-1; 8 positions match TRBD2. After removal of 4 bases from V and 7 bases from J, the junction contained 12 bases not matched to a gene. CDR3 length: 16 residues. CDR1 SEHNR and CDR2 FQNEAQ come from the germline V gene (reference sequence).

The CDR3 sequence: CASSFDRVGTEAFF. The CDR3 coding sequence is TGTGCCAGCAGCTTTGACAGGGTGGGCACTGAAGCTTTCTTT. This sequence joins TRBV7-8 and TRBJ1-1; TRBD1 matches at 7 bases. This CDR3 comprises 14 residues. From germline, CDR1 is SGHVS and CDR2 FQNEAQ. The junction had 5 bases not matched to a gene; V was cut back by 3 bases and J by 4 bases.

The chain combines TRBV27 with TRBJ2-7, with TRBD1 as a possible D gene (6 bases). Trimming removed 3 bases from V and 5 bases from J, with 14 bases in between. Germline V lookup: CDR1 MNHEY, CDR2 SMNVEV (reference sequence). CDR3 length equals 14 residues. CDR3 nucleotide sequence: TGTGCCAGCAGTTTTTCCCAGGGGTTCAACGAGCAGTACTTC. Its protein product is CASSFSQGFNEQYF.

This sequence joins TRBV14 and TRBJ2-7, with 9 bases matching TRBD2. Germline V lookup: CDR1 SGHDN, CDR2 FVKESK. The CDR3 spans 16 residues. V lost 1 base, J lost 3 bases, and 7 bases stayed unmatched. The CDR3 protein is CASSQGLADYLYEQYF. For the CDR3, the DNA is TGTGCCAGCAGCCAAGGACTAGCGGACTACCTCTACGAGCAGTACTTC.

This rearrangement joins TRBV5-1 to TRBJ1-6, with D hard to call. Germline V gives CDR1 SGHRS, CDR2 YFSETQ. V lost 4 bases and J 0 bases, leaving 11 bases between the germline ends. The CDR3 contains 16 residues. CDR3 sequence reads: CASSTLVSSYNSPLHF. DNA for the CDR3: TGCGCCAGCAGCACCTTGGTGAGCTCCTATAATTCACCCCTCCACTTT.

The chain joins TRBV4-1 to TRBJ1-2; possibly TRBD1 for D (6 bases). The CDR3 has 14 amino acids. V lost 0 bases and J 4 bases, leaving 9 bases between the germline ends. The V gene's germline CDR1 is MGHRA and CDR2 YSYEKL. CDR3 region: CASSQDAGVYGYTF. In DNA form, the CDR3 reads TGCGCCAGCAGCCAAGATGCAGGGGTCTATGGCTACACCTTC.

The rearrangement links TRBV11-3 to TRBJ2-2; D not resolved. V lost 4 bases and J lost 5, with 5 bases in between. The CDR3 is 12 amino acids. Germline V gene sequence: CDR1 SGHNT, CDR2 YENEEA. The CDR3 DNA is TGTGCCAGCAGCTCCGAGACCGGGGAGCTGTTTTTT. It specifies CASSSETGELFF.

This clone has a handful of counts. The chain employs TRBV5-1 and TRBJ1-2; 9 bases agree with TRBD1. This CDR3 has 14 amino acids. Germline V lookup: CDR1 SGHRS, CDR2 YFSETQ. With V trimmed by 6 bases and J by 5 bases, 8 bases remained unmatched. CDR3 DNA sequence: TGCGCCAGCAAACAGGGGGCGGTTAGTTATGGCTACACCTTC. Translated: CASKQGAVSYGYTF. The complete variable domain, with remaining parts taken from reference TRBV5-1 and TRBJ1-2, reads KAGVTQTPRYLIKTRGQQVTLSCSPISGHRSVSWYQQTPGQGLQFLFEYFSETQRNKGNFPGRFSGRQFSNSRSEMNVSTLELGDSALYLCASKQGAVSYGYTFGSGTRLTVV.

V usage is TRBV9 and J usage is TRBJ2-1; 7 bases align to TRBD2. The ends lost 0 bases at V and 4 bases at J; junction bases unmatched: 7. Germline loops: CDR1 SGDLS, CDR2 YYNGEE. The CDR3 is 16 amino acids. CDR3 nucleotides: TGTGCCAGCAGCGTAGACGACGGGAGGCGATACAATGAGCAGTTCTTC. Translated, it gives CASSVDDGRRYNEQFF.

V and J are TRBV4-3 and TRBJ2-6; tentatively, D is TRBD1 (6 bases). The germline V gene has CDR1 LGHNA and CDR2 YSLEER. The V end lost 6 bases, the J end lost 0 bases, and 15 bases lay between the germline ends. This CDR3 has 17 amino acids. The DNA of the CDR3 is TGCGCCAGCAGTTCACAGGGACCCAGCTCTGGGGCCAACGTCCTGACTTTC. It codes for CASSSQGPSSGANVLTF.

The V and J genes are TRBV3-1 (or the pseudogene TRBV3-2) and TRBJ1-2; the match to TRBD1 covers 7 bases. The CDR3 has 15 amino acids. The ends lost 2 bases at V and 6 bases at J; junction bases unmatched: 9. The germline V gene has CDR1 LGHDT and CDR2 YNNKEL (reference sequence). The CDR3 DNA reads TGTGCCAGCAGCCAACGAGGGGGCGCAGGGAATGGCTACACCTTC. As protein: CASSQRGGAGNGYTF.

The chain recombines TRBV2 with TRBJ1-1, with 9 bases matching TRBD1. V lost 5 bases to trimming and J lost 5 bases; unmatched junction nucleotides: 9. This CDR3 comprises 15 residues. Germline CDR1 SNHLY, CDR2 FYNNEI. The CDR3 DNA reads TGTGCCAGCAGTATTGAACAGGGGGCGCCGACTGAAGCTTTCTTT. It specifies CASSIEQGAPTEAFF. Based on the CDR3 plus reference TRBV2 and TRBJ1-1, the full variable domain is EPEVTQTPSHQVTQMGQEVILRCVPISNHLYFYWYRQILGQKVEFLVSFYNNEISEKSEIFDDQFSVERPDGSNFTLKIRSTKLEDSAMYFCASSIEQGAPTEAFFGQGTRLTVV.

The CDR3 loop reads CASSRGQNDVRETQYF. The DNA for the CDR3 is TGTGCCAGCAGCCGTGGACAGAACGACGTTAGGGAGACCCAGTACTTC. J is TRBJ2-5 and V is TRBV3-1 (or the pseudogene TRBV3-2); TRBD1 might be the D (6 bases). CDR3 length: 16 residues. From germline, CDR1 is LGHDT and CDR2 YNNKEL (reference sequence). Trimming pared 4 bases from V and 5 bases from J, leaving 20 bases between.

This sequence joins TRBV27 and TRBJ2-1, with a tentative D call TRBD2 (6 bases). Trimming pared 5 bases from V and 2 bases from J, leaving 13 bases between. The CDR3 is 15 residues long. The germline V gene encodes CDR1 MNHEY and CDR2 SMNVEV (reference sequence). CDR3 sequence reads: CASSPLEGTYNEQFF. The CDR3 DNA reads as TGTGCCAGCAGTCCCCTGGAGGGGACCTACAATGAGCAGTTCTTC.

The DNA for the CDR3 is TGTGCCATCAGTGACAACCAAGAGACCCAGTACTTC. Translating it yields CAISDNQETQYF. The V call is TRBV10-3, the J call TRBJ2-5; no clear D. This CDR3 region has 12 residues. CDR1 is ENHRY and CDR2 is SYGVKD in the germline V gene. V was pared by 3 bases and J by 0 bases, with 2 bases between.

The chain has TRBV25-1 and TRBJ2-7; 8 nucleotides line up with TRBD1. CDR1 and CDR2 (germline): MGHDK, SYGVNS. The CDR3 sequence is 15 residues long. V gave up 4 bases and J gave up 4 bases; unmatched junction bases: 9. The CDR3 region has the DNA TGTGCCAGCAGTGGCGCCAACAGGGGGAGTTACGAGCAGTACTTC. Amino acids: CASSGANRGSYEQYF.

The CDR3 sequence is CASSDEGSPLHF. As DNA, the CDR3 is TGTGCCAGCAGTGATGAGGGTTCACCCCTCCACTTT. The chain has TRBV6-1 and TRBJ1-6; unclear D gene. The CDR3 covers 12 residues. Trimming took off 3 bases at V and 9 bases at J, with 6 bases between the two ends. CDR1 and CDR2 (germline): MNHNS, SASEGT.

The rearrangement uses TRBV6-5 and TRBJ1-2, with D maybe TRBD1 (6 bases). V shed 2 bases and J shed 5 bases, with 18 bases lying between them. The length of the CDR3 is 16 residues. CDR1 is MNHEY, CDR2 SVGAGI, per germline. The CDR3 coding sequence is TGTGCCAGCAGTTACGGCCGTGGGGGCGCGAGTTATGGCTACACCTTC. Translated, it gives CASSYGRGGASYGYTF.